This T cell receptor (beta chain) stems from a study of blood T cell repertoires in COVID-19. Study-wide background: Material from acute and convalescent COVID-19 was sourced from the United States, Italy and Spain. PBMCs, B-cell-depleted T cells, or T cells were the source of the cDNA or gDNA that made up the material.

Under the authors' procedure: Reference gene primer amplification gave nucleated cell count estimates. Clones were read by immunoSEQ multiplex PCR, and TCRdb kept only the in-frame ones, dropping some. That table supplies the V and J calls and clone size; D and trimming were determined from the DNA. The sample has 75,000 to 80,000 clones; under 95% are singletons. This CDR3 contains 17 residues. The V and J ends lost 6 bases and 5 bases respectively, with 23 bases between them. Sequenced material: peripheral blood. The rearrangement joins TRBV23-1 to TRBJ2-1; tentatively, D is TRBD1 (5 bases). TRBV23-1 belongs to the ORF category, with a function that is uncertain. This TCR came from a human donor in a cohort sampled during active COVID-19. CDR3 coding DNA: TGCGCCAGCAGACAACCAAAGGGGTCCCCTCACCACAATGAGCAGTTCTTC. Residues: CASRQPKGSPHHNEQFF.